This T cell receptor beta chain was sequenced for a study of blood T cell repertoires in COVID-19 (dated by TCRdb to about 2020). Some background on the complete study: The collaborator samples originated in the United States, Italy and Spain and spanned the acute and convalescent phases of COVID-19. The prospective study material was composed of cDNA or gDNA derived from T cells, B-cell-depleted T cells, or PBMCs. The dataset comprised deeply sampled blood TCRbeta repertoires from subjects exposed to, actively infected with, or recovered from COVID-19. The repertoires were made available in a free public database intended to serve as a resource for research on the immune response to SARS-CoV-2. Samples came from the ongoing ImmuneRACE study (first 160 participants) plus 1,254 subjects from 6 global collaborators. Sample metadata almost always included a de-identified subject ID, COVID-19 status, age in years and sex. Where available, HLA class I and class II types were obtained from metadata supplied by the sample provider rather than from assay-based typing.

With regard to this clone: This receptor's antigen is unknown. No base-level quality is on record; no much larger clone is a single base apart.

The immunoSEQ Assay, a bias-controlled multiplex PCR, was used to amplify TCRbeta CDR3 regions from genomic DNA. For the original study's pipeline: Nucleated cell counts per sample were estimated from amplification of reference gene primers within the assay. To quantify the absolute abundance of each unique TCRbeta CDR3 rearrangement, sequence reads were collapsed and filtered. For each sample, productive Simpson clonality was calculated as the square root of Simpson's diversity index over productive rearrangements. In its TCRdb copy, this immuneACCESS table keeps in-frame sequences only and misses some clones. Where compared with another copy, unresolved V genes explain less than half of these, and the others have no known cause. Clonal size and the V and J genes are those of that table, whereas D and trimming came from the DNA. The sample contains approximately 260,000 clones, 70% to 85% of them found a single time. The ten top clones hold 4% to 6% of the sample.

Each collaborating institution followed its own protocols to collect whole blood in K2EDTA tubes. Collaborator samples were shipped for TCRbeta analysis as frozen whole blood, isolated PBMCs, or DNA extracted from either sample type. Overall study outcomes, separate from this receptor: How much clinical and demographic metadata was included differed by source and by participant, and the metadata was provided uncurated.

The CDR3 covers 15 residues, taking in both the cysteine and the phenylalanine. Only the CDR3 DNA stays, 45 bases, in frame from base 1. The germline V gene (reference sequence) specifies SGHNT as CDR1 and YYREEE as CDR2. Germline trimming: 7 bases from V, 4 bases from J; junction bases outside gene matches: 12. The chain is encoded by TRBV5-4 joined to TRBJ2-7; 9 central bases correspond to TRBD1. Input material: peripheral blood. This sequence was found in a woman older than 75 with active or convalescent COVID-19. The CDR3 region reads CASRTGGQGIYEQYF. The base sequence is TGTGCCAGCCGCACAGGTGGACAGGGGATATACGAGCAGTACTTC.